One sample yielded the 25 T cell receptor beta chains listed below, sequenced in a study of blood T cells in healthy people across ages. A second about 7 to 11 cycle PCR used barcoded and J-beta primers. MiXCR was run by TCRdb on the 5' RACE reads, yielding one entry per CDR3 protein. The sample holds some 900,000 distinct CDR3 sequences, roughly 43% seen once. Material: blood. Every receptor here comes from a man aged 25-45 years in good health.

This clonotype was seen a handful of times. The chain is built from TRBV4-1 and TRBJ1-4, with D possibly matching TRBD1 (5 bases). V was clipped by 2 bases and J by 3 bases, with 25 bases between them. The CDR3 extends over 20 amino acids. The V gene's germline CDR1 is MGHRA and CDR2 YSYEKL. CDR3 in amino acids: CASSQPGQRGVSLANEKLFF. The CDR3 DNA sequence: TGCGCCAGCAGCCAACCCGGCCAGCGAGGGGTTTCTTTAGCTAATGAAAAACTGTTTTTT.

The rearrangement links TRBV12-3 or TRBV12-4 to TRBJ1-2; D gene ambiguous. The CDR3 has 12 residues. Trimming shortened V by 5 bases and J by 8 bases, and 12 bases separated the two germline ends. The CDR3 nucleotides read TGTGCCAGCAGTGAAACCCTGTGGGGCTACACCTTC. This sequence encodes CASSETLWGYTF.

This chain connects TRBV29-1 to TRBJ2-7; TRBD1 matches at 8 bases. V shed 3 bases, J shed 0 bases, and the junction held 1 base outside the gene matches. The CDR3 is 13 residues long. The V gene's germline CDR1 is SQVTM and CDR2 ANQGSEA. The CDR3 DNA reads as TGCAGCGTTGATACAGGGGGCTCCTACGAGCAGTACTTC. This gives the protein CSVDTGGSYEQYF.

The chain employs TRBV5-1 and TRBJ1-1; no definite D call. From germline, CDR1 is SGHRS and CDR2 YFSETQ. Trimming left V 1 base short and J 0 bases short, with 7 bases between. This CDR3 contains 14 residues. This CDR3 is CASSLKGMNTEAFF. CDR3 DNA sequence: TGCGCCAGCAGCTTGAAGGGAATGAACACTGAAGCTTTCTTT.

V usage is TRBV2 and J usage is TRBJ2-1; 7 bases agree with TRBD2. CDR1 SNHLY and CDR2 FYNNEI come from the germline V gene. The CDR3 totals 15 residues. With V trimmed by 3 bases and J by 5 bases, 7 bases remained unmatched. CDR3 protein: CASSERESGNNEQFF. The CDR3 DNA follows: TGTGCCAGCAGTGAGCGGGAGTCGGGGAACAATGAGCAGTTCTTC.

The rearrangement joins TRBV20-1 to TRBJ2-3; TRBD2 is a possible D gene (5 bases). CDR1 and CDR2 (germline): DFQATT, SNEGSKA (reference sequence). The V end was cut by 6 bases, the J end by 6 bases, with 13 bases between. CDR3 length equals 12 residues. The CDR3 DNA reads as TGCAGTGCCCCGGGGAGCCGGGATACGCAGTATTTT. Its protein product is CSAPGSRDTQYF.

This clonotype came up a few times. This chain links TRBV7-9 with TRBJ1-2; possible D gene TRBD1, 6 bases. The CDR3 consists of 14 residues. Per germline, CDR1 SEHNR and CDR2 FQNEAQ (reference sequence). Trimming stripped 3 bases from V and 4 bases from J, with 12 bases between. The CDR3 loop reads CASSFTDRPYGYTF. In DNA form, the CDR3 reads TGTGCCAGCAGCTTCACGGACAGACCCTATGGCTACACCTTC.

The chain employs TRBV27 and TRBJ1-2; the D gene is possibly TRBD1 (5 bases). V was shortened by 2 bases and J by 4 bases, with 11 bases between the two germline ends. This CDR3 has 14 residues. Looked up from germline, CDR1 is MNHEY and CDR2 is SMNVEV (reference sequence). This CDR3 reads CASSLRGSFYGYTF. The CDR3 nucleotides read TGTGCCAGCAGTTTAAGGGGTAGCTTCTATGGCTACACCTTC.

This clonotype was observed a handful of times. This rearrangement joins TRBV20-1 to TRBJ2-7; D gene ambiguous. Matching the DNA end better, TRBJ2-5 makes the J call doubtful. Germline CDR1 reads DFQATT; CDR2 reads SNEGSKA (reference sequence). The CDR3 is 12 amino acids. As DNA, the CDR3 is TGCAGTGCTAGGGACGCCTCAGAGACCCAGTACTTC. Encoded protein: CSARDASETQYF.

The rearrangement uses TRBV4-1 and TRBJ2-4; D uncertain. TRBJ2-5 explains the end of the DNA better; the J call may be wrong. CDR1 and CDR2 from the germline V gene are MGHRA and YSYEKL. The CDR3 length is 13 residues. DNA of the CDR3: TGCGCCAGCAGCCTCTACGTTTTGGAGACCCAGTACTTC. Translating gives CASSLYVLETQYF.

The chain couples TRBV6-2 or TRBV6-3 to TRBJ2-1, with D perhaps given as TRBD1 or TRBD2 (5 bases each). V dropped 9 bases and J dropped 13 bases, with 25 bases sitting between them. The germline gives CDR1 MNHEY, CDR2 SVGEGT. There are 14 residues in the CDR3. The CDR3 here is CASAIPGARETQFF. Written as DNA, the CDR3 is TGTGCCAGTGCAATACCCGGGGCAAGGGAGACCCAGTTCTTC.

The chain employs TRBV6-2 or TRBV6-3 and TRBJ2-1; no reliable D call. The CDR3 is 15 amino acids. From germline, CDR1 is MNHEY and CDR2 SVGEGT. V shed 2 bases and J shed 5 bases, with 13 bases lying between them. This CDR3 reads CASSYVARPNNEQFF. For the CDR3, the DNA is TGTGCCAGCAGTTACGTTGCGAGACCTAACAATGAGCAGTTCTTC.

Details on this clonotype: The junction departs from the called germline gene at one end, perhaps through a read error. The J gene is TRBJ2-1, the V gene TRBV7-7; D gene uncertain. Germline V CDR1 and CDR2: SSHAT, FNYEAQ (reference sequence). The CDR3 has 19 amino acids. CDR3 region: CASSQAYDRTTNPHNEQFF. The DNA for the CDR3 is TGTGCTAGCAGCCAGGCCTACGACCGGACCACAAACCCTCACAATGAGCAGTTCTTC.

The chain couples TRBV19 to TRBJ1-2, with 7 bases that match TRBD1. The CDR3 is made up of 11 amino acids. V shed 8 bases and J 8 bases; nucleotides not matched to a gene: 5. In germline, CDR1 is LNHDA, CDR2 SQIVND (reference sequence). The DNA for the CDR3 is TGTGCCAGTGCGACAGGGAAGGGCTACACCTTC. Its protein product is CASATGKGYTF.

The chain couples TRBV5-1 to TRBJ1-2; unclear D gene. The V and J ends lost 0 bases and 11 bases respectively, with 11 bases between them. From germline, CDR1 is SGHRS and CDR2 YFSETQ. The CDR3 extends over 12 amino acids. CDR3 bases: TGCGCCAGCAGCTTGGAGGCAGCAATTTACACCTTC. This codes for CASSLEAAIYTF.

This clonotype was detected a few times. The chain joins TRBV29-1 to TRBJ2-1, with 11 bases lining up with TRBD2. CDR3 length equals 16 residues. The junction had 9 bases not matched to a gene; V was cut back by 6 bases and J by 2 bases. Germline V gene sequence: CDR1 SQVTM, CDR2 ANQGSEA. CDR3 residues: CSVVPSGGPAYNEQFF. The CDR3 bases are TGCAGCGTAGTACCTAGCGGGGGGCCTGCCTACAATGAGCAGTTCTTC.

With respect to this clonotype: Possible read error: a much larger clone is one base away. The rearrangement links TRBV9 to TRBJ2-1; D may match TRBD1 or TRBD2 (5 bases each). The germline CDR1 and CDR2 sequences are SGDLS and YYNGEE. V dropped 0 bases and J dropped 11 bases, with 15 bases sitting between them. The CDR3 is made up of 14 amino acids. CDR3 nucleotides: TGTGCCAGCAGCGTAGAGACAGCCCCCGGGAAGCAGTTCTTC. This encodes CASSVETAPGKQFF. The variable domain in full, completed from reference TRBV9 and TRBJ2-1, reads DSGVTQTPKHLITATGQRVTLRCSPRSGDLSVYWYQQSLDQGLQFLIQYYNGEERAKGNILERFSAQQFPDLHSELNLSSLELGDSALYFCASSVETAPGKQFFGPGTRLTVL.

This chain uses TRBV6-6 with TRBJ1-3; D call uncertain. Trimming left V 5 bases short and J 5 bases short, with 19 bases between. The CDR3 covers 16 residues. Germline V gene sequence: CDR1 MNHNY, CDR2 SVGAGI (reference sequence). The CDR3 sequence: CASSDPATLARNTIYF. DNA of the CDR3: TGTGCCAGCAGTGACCCTGCGACATTAGCGCGAAACACCATATATTTT.

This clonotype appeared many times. CDR3 protein: CASSRGVEQYF. CDR3 nucleotide sequence: TGTGCCAGCAGCCGCGGGGTCGAGCAGTACTTC. The J gene is TRBJ2-7, the V gene TRBV6-5; tentative D call: TRBD2 (6 bases). Per the germline V gene, CDR1 is MNHEY and CDR2 is SVGAGI. The CDR3 is 11 residues long. V gave up 6 bases and J gave up 6 bases, with 9 bases separating them.

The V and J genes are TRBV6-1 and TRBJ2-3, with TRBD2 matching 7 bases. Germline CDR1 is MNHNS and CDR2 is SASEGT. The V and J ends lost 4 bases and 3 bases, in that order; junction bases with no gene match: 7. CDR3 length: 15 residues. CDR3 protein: CASSGAGFSTDTQYF. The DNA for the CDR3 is TGTGCCAGCAGTGGAGCGGGATTTTCAACAGATACGCAGTATTTT.

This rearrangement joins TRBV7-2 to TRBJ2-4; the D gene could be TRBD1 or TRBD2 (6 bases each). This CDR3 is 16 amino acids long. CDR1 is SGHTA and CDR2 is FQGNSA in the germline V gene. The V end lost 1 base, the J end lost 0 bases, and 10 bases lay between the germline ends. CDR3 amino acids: CASSLEGGLAKNIQYF. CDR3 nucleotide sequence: TGTGCCAGCAGCTTAGAAGGGGGGCTAGCCAAAAACATTCAGTACTTC. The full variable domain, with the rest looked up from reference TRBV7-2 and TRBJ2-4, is GAGVSQSPSNKVTEKGKDVELRCDPISGHTALYWYRQSLGQGLEFLIYFQGNSAPDKSGLPSDRFSAERTGGSVSTLTIQRTQQEDSAVYLCASSLEGGLAKNIQYFGAGTRLSVL.

DNA of the CDR3: TGCGCCAGCAGCTTGGGACTAGTGGGGAACAATGAGCAGTTCTTC. This encodes CASSLGLVGNNEQFF. The chain is built from TRBV5-1 and TRBJ2-1; D may be TRBD2 (6 bases). Per germline, CDR1 SGHRS and CDR2 YFSETQ. CDR3 size: 15 residues. V lost 0 bases and J lost 5, with 12 bases in between.

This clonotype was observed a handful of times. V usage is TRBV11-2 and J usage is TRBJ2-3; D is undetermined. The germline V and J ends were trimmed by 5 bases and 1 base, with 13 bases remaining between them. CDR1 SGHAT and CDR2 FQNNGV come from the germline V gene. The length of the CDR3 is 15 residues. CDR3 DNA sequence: TGTGCCAGCAGCGCTGAGGTCGGTCGCACAGATACGCAGTATTTT. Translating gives CASSAEVGRTDTQYF.

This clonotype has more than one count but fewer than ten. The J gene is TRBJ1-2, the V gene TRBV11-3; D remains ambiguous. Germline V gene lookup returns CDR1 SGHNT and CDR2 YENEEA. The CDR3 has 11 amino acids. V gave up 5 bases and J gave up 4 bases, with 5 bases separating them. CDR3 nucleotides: TGTGCCAGCAGCGTCCTCTATGGCTACACCTTC. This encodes CASSVLYGYTF.

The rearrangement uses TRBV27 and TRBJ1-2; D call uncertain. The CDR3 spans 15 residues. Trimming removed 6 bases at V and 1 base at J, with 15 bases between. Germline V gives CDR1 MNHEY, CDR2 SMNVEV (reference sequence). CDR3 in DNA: TGTGCCAGCAGGCTAGACGGCCTGGTTAACTATGGCTACACCTTC. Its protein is CASRLDGLVNYGYTF.